This TCR beta chain was found in a study of T cell responses to AZD1222 COVID-19 vaccine (dated by TCRdb to the early 2020s). In terms of the full investigation: A total of about 240 trial participants underwent TCR sequencing, of whom 200 to 220 received two doses of AZD1222 and some 25 received two doses of the MenACWY control vaccine. Trial participants were enrolled by age into 18-55, 56-69 and 70-plus year subgroups, with approximately 150, 28 and 58 TCR-sequenced participants respectively. Overall study results and their limits: After two AZD1222 doses, both the breadth and the depth of spike-specific TCRs were significantly higher than at day 0 and than in MenACWY recipients. Conclusions about previously exposed vaccinees are limited because only six or seven AZD1222 recipients were SARS-CoV-2 seropositive at baseline. The 56-69-year group was small, and its depth increase did not reach significance, likely because of low power. Because no day 14 peak-response samples were available, repertoires were characterized only after the peak T cell response. Most participants were white British and females outnumbered males, and the authors suggested that clonal diversity may have been underestimated. The whole spike protein was spanned by vaccine-associated CD4 TCRs, and dominant responses were seen in regions 160-218 and 743-854. Epitopes outside the regions mutated in the B.1.351 and B.1.1.7 variants were reportedly recognized by nearly half of the unique spike-specific TCRs.

As encoded in the germline V gene (reference sequence), CDR1 is SEHNR while CDR2 is FQNEAQ. The V end loses 5 bases and the J end loses 3 bases, and a stretch of 13 bases separates them. The CDR3 runs 14 amino acids, cysteine and phenylalanine included. CDR3 DNA is the only sequence kept; it has 42 bases, read in frame from the first base. Remarks on this clone: Its antigen remains undetermined. The input lacks base qualities; no much larger clone sits a single base away.

What this sample's time point label stands for: about 28 days (+/-7) after the second vaccine dose. AZD1222 recipients given second doses at about 4 weeks or at about 12 weeks were pooled, since spike-specific TCR depth and breadth were not found to differ between the two schedules. Vaccinee samples came from UK trials COV001 and COV002, including a single-blind randomized controlled phase 2/3 trial of AZD1222 (ChAdOx1 nCoV-19) in healthy adults. For TCRbeta chain sequencing, PBMC samples were collected from trial participants at day 0 and at day 28 after the second dose. The CDR3 regions of human TCRbeta chains were analyzed by immunosequencing. In the paper's pipeline: TCRs in the repertoires were matched against a reference library of SARS-CoV-2-specific TCRs that had been generated with the MIRA antigen-specificity platform. Breadth meant the fraction of unique TCRs that were SARS-CoV-2-associated, whereas depth meant the fraction of total T cells that were SARS-CoV-2-associated. Using the MIRA data, every spike-specific TCR was mapped to the spike region that the TCR reacted to and assigned to either a CD4 or a CD8 class. Log10-transformed breadth and depth values were compared by one-way ANOVA with Sidak's multiple comparisons tests. TCRdb obtained this table from immuneACCESS and retained in-frame rearrangements with V and J assigned. These tables miss some clones; where compared with another copy, unresolved V genes account for less than half of the shortfall, and the remainder is unexplained. V and J calls plus clone size are reproduced from that table; the DNA served to infer D and trimming. A total of about 160,000 clones appear in this sample, roughly 88% of them only once. 4% to 5.5% of the sample is in the top ten clones.

Recombination linked TRBV7-9 to TRBJ1-2; a tentative D call is TRBD1 (5 bases match). The sample in question was peripheral blood, obtained 28 days after the second AZD1222 dose. The sequence was obtained from an adult who received the AZD1222 COVID-19 vaccine. The CDR3 region reads CASSLGGLDYGYTF. The nucleotide sequence reads TGTGCCAGCAGCCTGGGGGGTTTGGACTATGGCTACACCTTC.